The 28 T cell receptor beta chains below all came from one sample that was sequenced in a study of T-cell reconstitution after alpha-beta-depleted transplantation in children. Unique molecular identifiers were used in preparing the TCRbeta library. TCRdb called the PCR reads again in MiXCR, with one record for every CDR3 protein. The sample lists roughly 610,000 distinct CDR3 sequences; under 12% were seen once. The sequenced sample was PBMCs from the stem cell graft donor, obtained from the stem cell graft. The receptor source for this set is a human donor who donated a stem cell graft to a child with acute myeloid leukemia.

This clonotype was observed a few times. The chain links TRBV5-5 to TRBJ2-1; D is unclear. Deletions cut 0 bases from V and 7 bases from J, with 17 bases between. The CDR3 spans 16 residues. Per germline, CDR1 SGHKS and CDR2 YYEKEE (reference sequence). The CDR3 DNA reads TGTGCCAGCAGCTTGGAGCTGAAGGCGAATGCAAATGAGCAGTTCTTC. Its translation is CASSLELKANANEQFF.

The rearrangement links TRBV3-1 to TRBJ2-2, with TRBD2 identical over 9 bases. The CDR3 runs to 16 residues. J gave up 6 bases and V 0 bases, and 5 bases lay outside the gene matches. Germline V gives CDR1 LGHDT, CDR2 YNNKEL (reference sequence). The CDR3 region is CASSQDGVAGAGELFF. The CDR3 region has the DNA TGTGCCAGCAGCCAAGATGGGGTAGCGGGAGCCGGGGAGCTGTTTTTT.

This chain joins TRBV5-5 and TRBJ2-1, with D perhaps assigned TRBD1 or TRBD2 (5 bases each). V lost 4 bases, J lost 6 bases, and 17 bases lay in between. CDR3 size: 15 residues. Looked up from germline, CDR1 is SGHKS and CDR2 is YYEKEE (reference sequence). The CDR3 is CASSRGGHLPNEQFF. The DNA of the CDR3 is TGTGCCAGCAGCCGGGGCGGTCACTTGCCCAATGAGCAGTTCTTC.

This clonotype has more than one count but fewer than ten. One end of the junction fails to match germline, which may point to a read error. This chain's CDR3 is CASSLGGPSNEQYF. The CDR3 nucleotides are TGCGCCAGCAGCCTCGGGGGACCCTCCAACGAGCAGTACTTC. The rearrangement joins TRBV4-3 to TRBJ2-7; weak D call: TRBD2 (6 bases). The CDR3 sequence is 14 residues long. Germline V CDR1 and CDR2: LGHNA, YSLEER.

This clonotype was counted at least ten times. The chain couples TRBV24-1 to TRBJ2-1; 10 bases align to TRBD2. The V and J ends lost 3 bases and 10 bases, in that order; junction bases with no gene match: 8. The CDR3 is 15 amino acids. Germline CDR1 reads KGHDR; CDR2 reads SFDVKD. The CDR3 region has the DNA TGTGCCACCAGTGATCCTAGCGGGAGATCGGGAGAGCAGTTCTTC. Protein sequence: CATSDPSGRSGEQFF.

In its sample, this clonotype was seen many times. The chain employs TRBV11-2 and TRBJ2-7, with 9 bases lining up with TRBD2. The germline V gene has CDR1 SGHAT and CDR2 FQNNGV. This CDR3 contains 14 residues. V lost 5 bases, J lost 3 bases, and 5 bases stayed unmatched. CDR3 region: CASSGSGRFYEQYF. CDR3 sequence (DNA): TGTGCCAGCAGCGGTAGCGGGAGATTCTACGAGCAGTACTTC.

This clonotype was detected only a few times. The CDR3 coding sequence is TGCAGTGCCGCGACAGGGCGCACAGATACGCAGTATTTT. This encodes CSAATGRTDTQYF. This chain links TRBV20-1 with TRBJ2-3; 7 nucleotides agree with TRBD1. Germline CDR1 DFQATT, CDR2 SNEGSKA (reference sequence). V gave up 6 bases and J gave up 1 base; unmatched junction bases: 4. The CDR3 is 13 amino acids.

This clonotype was seen only a few times. The rearrangement joins TRBV12-3 or TRBV12-4 to TRBJ2-7; possibly TRBD2 for D (5 bases). V shed 8 bases and J shed 0 bases, with 14 bases lying between them. CDR3 size: 14 residues. DNA for the CDR3: TGTGCCAGCGCAATGGGCGGACTCTCCTACGAGCAGTACTTC. This sequence encodes CASAMGGLSYEQYF.

The chain employs TRBV7-2 and TRBJ2-7; 8 nucleotides align to TRBD2. The CDR3 consists of 16 residues. Germline V gene sequence: CDR1 SGHTA, CDR2 FQGNSA. Trimming removed 5 bases from V and 3 bases from J; junction bases left unmatched: 12. Here the CDR3 reads CASSPDTRREGYEQYF. CDR3 nucleotides: TGTGCCAGCAGCCCCGATACGAGACGGGAGGGCTACGAGCAGTACTTC.

Of note for this clonotype: A much larger clonotype is one base distant, so this may be a read error. The rearrangement links TRBV20-1 to TRBJ2-7; possibly TRBD1 or TRBD2 for D (5 bases each). The CDR3 covers 13 residues. Germline assignment: CDR1 DFQATT and CDR2 SNEGSKA (reference sequence). The CDR3 region is CSAPRESSYEQCF. The CDR3 DNA reads TGCAGTGCCCCCAGGGAGAGCTCCTACGAGCAGTGCTTC.

This clonotype was detected a few times. The CDR3 bases are TGCAGTGCCCCCGCTGAGGGGTTGCACACCGGGGAGCTGTTTTTT. Encoded protein: CSAPAEGLHTGELFF. The chain recombines TRBV20-1 with TRBJ2-2; D may correspond to TRBD1 or TRBD2 (5 bases each). With 6 bases removed from V and 3 bases from J, the gap between germline ends came to 17 bases. The CDR3 is 15 residues long. Germline CDR1 DFQATT, CDR2 SNEGSKA (reference sequence).

Comment on this clonotype: This may stem from a read error, because a much larger clone lies one nucleotide away. This chain connects TRBV7-9 to TRBJ2-3, with TRBD2 matching over 13 bases. This CDR3 has 16 amino acids. Looked up from germline, CDR1 is SEHNR and CDR2 is FQNEAQ (reference sequence). V dropped 5 bases and J dropped 2; count of bases not matched to a gene: 4. In DNA, the CDR3 is TGTGCCAGCAGCCTGGGACTAGCGGGGTTCACAGATACGCAGTATTTT. Amino acid sequence: CASSLGLAGFTDTQYF.

The chain recombines TRBV18 with TRBJ2-7, with D possibly being TRBD2 (6 bases). The CDR3 is made up of 16 amino acids. Germline CDR1 and CDR2: KGHSH and LQKENI. V was trimmed by 6 bases and J by 0 bases, leaving 18 bases between them. The CDR3 sequence is CASSPIRDSSSYEQYF. In DNA form, the CDR3 reads TGTGCCAGCTCCCCTATAAGGGACTCTAGCTCCTACGAGCAGTACTTC.

This clonotype was observed at least ten times. J is TRBJ2-7 and V is TRBV6-6; unclear D gene. V was shortened by 6 bases and J by 5 bases, with 8 bases between the two germline ends. The germline V gene encodes CDR1 MNHNY and CDR2 SVGAGI (reference sequence). The CDR3 has 11 amino acids. The CDR3 sequence: CASSLLDEQYF. CDR3 nucleotide sequence: TGTGCCAGCAGCCTCCTCGACGAGCAGTACTTC.

This clonotype showed up many times. The CDR3 sequence: CASTGQGVRPEAFF. The CDR3 nucleotides are TGCGCCAGCACCGGACAGGGCGTACGGCCTGAAGCTTTCTTT. The chain joins TRBV5-1 to TRBJ1-1, with 8 positions matching TRBD1. Trimming cost V 6 bases and J 6 bases; bases outside gene matches: 10. The CDR3 consists of 14 residues. Germline V gene lookup returns CDR1 SGHRS and CDR2 YFSETQ. The whole variable domain, filled in from reference TRBV5-1 and TRBJ1-1, reads KAGVTQTPRYLIKTRGQQVTLSCSPISGHRSVSWYQQTPGQGLQFLFEYFSETQRNKGNFPGRFSGRQFSNSRSEMNVSTLELGDSALYLCASTGQGVRPEAFFGQGTRLTVV.

In its sample, this clonotype was seen many times. The chain uses TRBV6-2 or TRBV6-3 and TRBJ2-1; D call uncertain. Germline CDR1 MNHEY, CDR2 SVGEGT. V gave up 4 bases and J gave up 4 bases, with 8 bases separating them. CDR3 length: 13 amino acids. CDR3 sequence reads: CASSSVDYNEQFF. The CDR3 DNA follows: TGTGCCAGCAGTTCGGTCGATTACAATGAGCAGTTCTTC.

This clonotype was observed a handful of times. The rearrangement uses TRBV27 and TRBJ1-2, with a tentative D call TRBD1 (6 bases). The CDR3 sequence is 16 residues long. Trimming left V 6 bases short and J 0 bases short, with 17 bases between. Germline assignment: CDR1 MNHEY and CDR2 SMNVEV (reference sequence). The CDR3 loop is CASSRGGGKSNYGYTF. The CDR3 DNA reads TGTGCCAGCAGCAGGGGAGGGGGGAAGTCTAACTATGGCTACACCTTC.

This clonotype has a handful of counts. This chain joins TRBV6-2 or TRBV6-3 and TRBJ2-2, with 13 nucleotides matching TRBD2. The CDR3 has 18 amino acids. Looked up from germline, CDR1 is MNHEY and CDR2 is SVGEGT. The V gene end was trimmed by 2 bases and the J gene end by 0 bases; junction bases not matched to a gene: 3. The CDR3: CASSYLGLAGANTGELFF. The CDR3 DNA follows: TGTGCCAGCAGTTACCTCGGACTAGCGGGAGCGAACACCGGGGAGCTGTTTTTT.

The chain combines TRBV28 with TRBJ2-5; 7 nucleotides align to TRBD2. The CDR3 totals 18 residues. With 5 bases clipped from V and 1 base from J, the junction kept 16 bases outside the gene matches. CDR1 is MDHEN and CDR2 is SYDVKM in the germline V gene. CDR3 bases: TGTGCCAGCAGTCCCCGGGGACTAAGCGGGAACCGCCAAGAGACCCAGTACTTC. It is translated as CASSPRGLSGNRQETQYF.

This clonotype came up many times. J is TRBJ2-7 and V is TRBV29-1, with D possibly being TRBD1 (5 bases). Germline V gives CDR1 SQVTM, CDR2 ANQGSEA. V dropped 6 bases and J dropped 3 bases, with 12 bases sitting between them. The CDR3 has 12 residues. CDR3 DNA sequence: TGCAGCGTCACAGGTTCCGGCTACGAGCAGTACTTC. Translating it yields CSVTGSGYEQYF.

The sample holds many counts of this clonotype. The genes are TRBV12-3 or TRBV12-4 and TRBJ1-2, with 7 bases that match TRBD1. The CDR3 totals 13 residues. Germline trimming cut 5 bases from V and 4 bases from J; bases unmatched to any gene: 4. The CDR3 protein is CASSLGGGYGYTF. Written as DNA, the CDR3 is TGTGCCAGCAGTCTAGGGGGCGGCTATGGCTACACCTTC.

In its sample, this clonotype was seen many times. J is TRBJ2-3 and V is TRBV5-1; 11 positions agree with TRBD1. Germline trimming cut 0 bases from V and 5 bases from J; bases unmatched to any gene: 5. Per the germline V gene, CDR1 is SGHRS and CDR2 is YFSETQ. CDR3 length equals 16 residues. The CDR3 nucleotides are TGCGCCAGCAGCTTGGCCAGGACAGGGGGCATAGATACGCAGTATTTT. Translating gives CASSLARTGGIDTQYF.

V is TRBV20-1 and J is TRBJ2-1, with 9 bases aligning to TRBD2. Trimming cost V 5 bases and J 6 bases; bases outside gene matches: 14. CDR1 and CDR2 (germline): DFQATT, SNEGSKA (reference sequence). This CDR3 region has 16 residues. The CDR3: CSAPPSGVSTGNEQFF. CDR3 DNA sequence: TGCAGTGCTCCGCCTAGCGGGGTCTCCACAGGCAATGAGCAGTTCTTC.

This clonotype came up many times. The chain has TRBV7-2 and TRBJ1-2; D is unresolved. Trimming left V 3 bases short and J 8 bases short, with 13 bases between. CDR3 size: 13 residues. The V gene's germline CDR1 is SGHTA and CDR2 FQGNSA. In nucleotides, the CDR3 is TGTGCCAGCAGCTTTTCTGGAGAAAGGGGCTACACCTTC. Protein sequence: CASSFSGERGYTF.

This clonotype has a count of ten or more. This rearrangement joins TRBV29-1 to TRBJ2-7; D unresolved. The CDR3 extends over 13 amino acids. The V gene lost 4 bases and the J gene lost 0 bases, with 10 bases spanning the gap. Germline V gene lookup returns CDR1 SQVTM and CDR2 ANQGSEA. The CDR3 DNA reads TGCAGCGTTGGACTTACCAGCTCCTACGAGCAGTACTTC. Residues: CSVGLTSSYEQYF.

The chain has TRBV10-3 and TRBJ2-1, with 9 positions matching TRBD1. CDR3 length equals 13 residues. Unmatched junction bases numbered 3, after V lost 8 bases and J lost 4 bases. Germline V gene data show CDR1 as ENHRY and CDR2 as SYGVKD. The CDR3 coding sequence is TGTGCCATCCGGACAGGGGAGTACAATGAGCAGTTCTTC. This codes for CAIRTGEYNEQFF.

The table lists this clonotype with a few counts. The gene calls are TRBV5-1 and TRBJ1-2; D call uncertain. Germline CDR1 SGHRS, CDR2 YFSETQ. This CDR3 has 12 amino acids. Trimming stripped 9 bases from V and 4 bases from J, with 13 bases between. CDR3 in amino acids: CATLEDGYGYTF. CDR3 sequence (DNA): TGCGCCACCTTGGAAGACGGCTATGGCTACACCTTC.

The rearrangement links TRBV18 to TRBJ2-2; D possibly corresponds to TRBD2 (6 bases). This CDR3 comprises 15 residues. Trimming left V 2 bases short and J 5 bases short, with 12 bases between. CDR1 and CDR2 from the germline V gene are KGHSH and LQKENI. Here the CDR3 DNA reads TGTGCCAGCTCACCATTGTTGAGCGGGACCGGGGAGCTGTTTTTT. Protein: CASSPLLSGTGELFF.